A single sample gave rise to the 27 T cell receptor beta chains below, sequenced in a study of shared clonotypes between healthy human individuals. Clones were sequenced by immunoSEQ multiplex PCR, and TCRdb holds only the in-frame ones, with some missing. The data show 530,000 or so clones, nearly 80% seen once. Source material: PBMCs. The source of these receptors is a woman aged 40 to 50 in good health. Some clones in this sample may be carry-over from other donors' samples.

The chain has TRBV5-4 and TRBJ2-7, with 11 bases lining up with TRBD2. V was clipped by 4 bases and J by 4 bases; unmatched bases: 13. The CDR3 runs to 17 residues. Germline V gives CDR1 SGHNT, CDR2 YYREEE (reference sequence). The CDR3 loop is CASSPSRETSGTYEQYF. Here the CDR3 DNA reads TGTGCCAGCAGCCCCTCCCGGGAGACTAGCGGGACATACGAGCAGTACTTC.

The chain combines TRBV5-6 with TRBJ2-6; either TRBD1 or TRBD2 may supply D (6 bases each). V lost 3 bases to trimming and J lost 4 bases, with 11 bases between them. The germline V gene encodes CDR1 SGHDT and CDR2 YYEEEE. CDR3 length: 15 amino acids. CDR3 sequence (DNA): TGTGCCAGCAGCTCCTGGGGGGCCGGGGCCAACGTCCTGACTTTC. It encodes CASSSWGAGANVLTF.

J is TRBJ1-5 and V is TRBV11-2; D gene uncertain. Trimming took 3 bases from V and 4 from J, leaving 4 bases between them. CDR1 is SGHAT, CDR2 FQNNGV, per germline. This CDR3 spans 12 amino acids. CDR3 coding DNA: TGTGCCAGCAGCTTGTATAATCAGCCCCAGCATTTT. This encodes CASSLYNQPQHF.

This clone was picked up one time. This rearrangement joins TRBV19 to TRBJ2-7; D gene unclear. Germline assignment: CDR1 LNHDA and CDR2 SQIVND (reference sequence). The CDR3 consists of 12 residues. With 6 bases removed from V and 7 bases from J, the gap between germline ends came to 13 bases. This CDR3 reads CASSHPLREQYF. CDR3 coding DNA: TGTGCCAGTAGCCATCCCTTACGGGAGCAGTACTTC.

J is TRBJ1-5 and V is TRBV6-1, with no clear D. The CDR3 loop spans 17 amino acids. Trimming removed 2 bases from V and 2 bases from J, with 16 bases in between. Germline V gene sequence: CDR1 MNHNS, CDR2 SASEGT. DNA of the CDR3: TGTGCCAGCAGTGAATCCGTAGGGCGGCTTGGCAATCAGCCCCAGCATTTT. Protein: CASSESVGRLGNQPQHF.

The V and J genes are TRBV27 and TRBJ2-7; 16 positions agree with TRBD2. V was pared by 5 bases and J by 6 bases, with 4 bases of the junction left unmatched. Germline V CDR1 and CDR2: MNHEY, SMNVEV (reference sequence). The CDR3 covers 15 residues. The CDR3: CASSPGTSGRVEQYF. CDR3 sequence (DNA): TGTGCCAGCAGTCCCGGGACTAGCGGGAGGGTCGAGCAGTACTTC.

This clone was seen more than once but under ten times. The rearrangement links TRBV28 to TRBJ2-1; 8 positions agree with TRBD1. Germline CDR1 is MDHEN and CDR2 is SYDVKM. The V gene end was trimmed by 3 bases and the J gene end by 7 bases; junction bases not matched to a gene: 8. The CDR3 sequence is 15 residues long. CDR3 in DNA: TGTGCCAGCAGTTTGTACCGGACAGGGAGTAATGAGCAGTTCTTC. This translates into CASSLYRTGSNEQFF.

The chain employs TRBV11-2 and TRBJ2-7; 8 nucleotides match TRBD1. With V trimmed by 5 bases and J by 2 bases, 5 bases remained unmatched. CDR3 size: 14 residues. From germline, CDR1 is SGHAT and CDR2 FQNNGV. CDR3 nucleotide sequence: TGTGCCAGCAGCCCCGGACAGGGAACCTACGAGCAGTACTTC. Its translation: CASSPGQGTYEQYF.

The chain combines TRBV9 with TRBJ2-1, with D tentatively TRBD1 (6 bases). Germline lookup yields CDR1 SGDLS and CDR2 YYNGEE. V lost 4 bases and J lost 5, with 13 bases in between. The CDR3 totals 14 residues. CDR3: CASSPQGSHNEQFF. The DNA for the CDR3 is TGTGCCAGCAGCCCGCAGGGGTCACACAATGAGCAGTTCTTC.

This clone was seen just once. The chain combines TRBV27 with TRBJ2-1; 15 bases map to TRBD2. This CDR3 has 16 residues. CDR1 is MNHEY, CDR2 SMNVEV, per germline (reference sequence). Trimming cost V 3 bases and J 6 bases; bases outside gene matches: 3. The CDR3 nucleotides are TGTGCCAGCAGTTTGGGGACTAGCGGGAGGATCAATGAGCAGTTCTTC. It translates to CASSLGTSGRINEQFF.

The sample holds many counts of this clone. The genes are TRBV6-6 and TRBJ2-1; D ambiguous. The germline V gene encodes CDR1 MNHNY and CDR2 SVGAGI (reference sequence). This CDR3 has 15 amino acids. Trimming left V 0 bases short and J 8 bases short, with 14 bases between. The CDR3 is CASSYSILGIDEQFF. CDR3 coding DNA: TGTGCCAGCAGTTACTCGATTTTAGGGATCGATGAGCAGTTCTTC.

The chain has TRBV27 and TRBJ1-2, with a tentative D call TRBD1 (5 bases). The V gene lost 3 bases and the J gene lost 8 bases, with 13 bases spanning the gap. CDR1 is MNHEY, CDR2 SMNVEV, per germline (reference sequence). The CDR3 is 13 amino acids. The CDR3 loop reads CASSFGPEGGYTF. The CDR3 coding sequence is TGTGCCAGCAGTTTCGGACCCGAGGGGGGCTACACCTTC.

The J gene is TRBJ2-1, the V gene TRBV9; D ambiguous. The CDR3 is 18 amino acids. Trimming left V 3 bases short and J 4 bases short, with 23 bases between. The germline gives CDR1 SGDLS, CDR2 YYNGEE. Here the CDR3 reads CASSGGFTSPGPYNEQFF. The DNA for the CDR3 is TGTGCCAGCAGCGGCGGCTTCACGTCCCCGGGCCCATACAATGAGCAGTTCTTC.

The count of this clone is one. This chain joins TRBV19 and TRBJ2-7, with no clear D. The CDR3 extends over 13 amino acids. V dropped 5 bases and J dropped 2 bases, with 10 bases sitting between them. CDR1 is LNHDA and CDR2 is SQIVND in the germline V gene (reference sequence). DNA of the CDR3: TGTGCCAGTAGTCCCGGTGGGCCCTACGAGCAGTACTTC. It yields the protein CASSPGGPYEQYF.

This clone has a single count. The chain links TRBV18 to TRBJ2-3; perhaps TRBD1 as D (6 bases). Germline V gene sequence: CDR1 KGHSH, CDR2 LQKENI. The CDR3 sequence is 15 residues long. Between the trimmed V and J ends, which lost 2 bases and 6 bases, there was a span of 15 bases. The CDR3 coding sequence is TGTGCCAGCTCACCAAGCTGGCAGGGGTCGGATACGCAGTATTTT. It codes for CASSPSWQGSDTQYF.

J is TRBJ1-4 and V is TRBV4-1; a possible D gene is TRBD1 (5 bases). Germline CDR1 is MGHRA and CDR2 is YSYEKL. V was trimmed by 4 bases and J by 7 bases, leaving 10 bases between them. This CDR3 comprises 13 residues. CDR3 bases: TGCGCCAGCAGCCCCGGGACGCGTGAAAAACTGTTTTTT. Translating gives CASSPGTREKLFF.

The chain has TRBV18 and TRBJ1-1; D is ambiguous. V shed 5 bases and J shed 0 bases, with 13 bases lying between them. The CDR3 is 15 amino acids. Germline V gene sequence: CDR1 KGHSH, CDR2 LQKENI. This chain's CDR3 is CASSTGSGLNTEAFF. The CDR3 bases are TGTGCCAGCTCAACCGGTAGCGGATTGAACACTGAAGCTTTCTTT.

The gene calls are TRBV7-3 and TRBJ2-7; 7 bases agree with TRBD2. Germline CDR1 is SGHTA and CDR2 is FQGTGA. The CDR3 spans 15 residues. J gave up 7 bases and V 3 bases, and 12 bases lay outside the gene matches. The CDR3, as DNA: TGTGCCAGCAGCTTCACCGGGACCCAGCGGGGAGAGCAGTACTTC. Translated: CASSFTGTQRGEQYF.

The CDR3 is CASSLGLAGATTAYEQYF. CDR3 bases: TGTGCCAGCTCACTGGGACTAGCGGGAGCAACCACCGCCTACGAGCAGTACTTC. This chain connects TRBV18 to TRBJ2-7, with 14 bases lining up with TRBD2. V was pared by 4 bases and J by 2 bases, with 10 bases of the junction left unmatched. Germline V gene lookup returns CDR1 KGHSH and CDR2 LQKENI. CDR3 length equals 18 residues.

This clone was detected a few times. The chain has TRBV28 and TRBJ2-1, with 10 positions matching TRBD2. V lost 8 bases, J lost 2 bases, and 3 bases stayed unmatched. Germline CDR1 is MDHEN and CDR2 is SYDVKM. There are 14 residues in the CDR3. CDR3 sequence: CASYLAGAYNEQFF. The CDR3 nucleotides are TGTGCCAGCTACCTAGCGGGGGCCTACAATGAGCAGTTCTTC.

V is TRBV4-1 and J is TRBJ2-7, with D possibly being TRBD1 (5 bases). Germline CDR1 and CDR2: MGHRA and YSYEKL. The CDR3 is 15 residues long. Trimming cost V 0 bases and J 6 bases, with 15 bases left between them. As DNA, the CDR3 is TGCGCCAGCAGCCAAGATCCAGGGCACGCCTTCGAGCAGTACTTC. Translating gives CASSQDPGHAFEQYF.

The V call is TRBV11-2, the J call TRBJ2-1; a weak D match, TRBD2 (5 bases). The V gene lost 3 bases and the J gene lost 6 bases, with 21 bases spanning the gap. The CDR3 loop spans 17 amino acids. Germline-derived CDR1 and CDR2 are SGHAT and FQNNGV. The CDR3 DNA sequence: TGTGCCAGCAGCTTTAGGGCCACTAGGGCGTTACCCAATGAGCAGTTCTTC. Translation gives CASSFRATRALPNEQFF.

Comments on this clone: Distinct nucleotide sequences in the sample also encode this CDR3. The rearrangement joins TRBV18 to TRBJ1-5; D is ambiguous. In germline, CDR1 is KGHSH, CDR2 LQKENI. Trimming removed 2 bases at V and 0 bases at J, with 2 bases between. This CDR3 comprises 13 residues. CDR3: CASSPDSNQPQHF. CDR3 nucleotide sequence: TGTGCCAGCTCACCAGATAGCAATCAGCCCCAGCATTTT.

This chain uses TRBV4-2 with TRBJ2-6; TRBD2 is a possible D gene (5 bases). From germline, CDR1 is LGHNA and CDR2 YNFKEQ. The CDR3 contains 16 residues. The V gene lost 4 bases and the J gene lost 0 bases, with 10 bases spanning the gap. The CDR3 spells CASSPSGGSGANVLTF. In nucleotides, the CDR3 is TGTGCCAGCAGCCCGAGCGGCGGCTCTGGGGCCAACGTCCTGACTTTC.

In this sample, this clone turned up many times. CDR3 amino acids: CASSPRGGSQYTEAFF. CDR3 DNA sequence: TGTGCCAGCAGCCCCAGGGGGGGCAGCCAGTACACTGAAGCTTTCTTT. The chain recombines TRBV7-9 with TRBJ1-1, with 7 bases matching TRBD1. Germline V lookup: CDR1 SEHNR, CDR2 FQNEAQ (reference sequence). Germline trimming cut 5 bases from V and 3 bases from J; bases unmatched to any gene: 12. This CDR3 has 16 residues.

J is TRBJ2-2 and V is TRBV27; D not certain. The CDR3 runs to 13 residues. Trimming stripped 3 bases from V and 5 bases from J, with 7 bases between. Per germline, CDR1 MNHEY and CDR2 SMNVEV (reference sequence). This CDR3 is CASSFGFTGELFF. For the CDR3, the DNA is TGTGCCAGCAGTTTTGGCTTTACCGGGGAGCTGTTTTTT.

The chain has TRBV10-1 and TRBJ2-1; 7 bases line up with TRBD2. Germline CDR1 is WNHNN and CDR2 is SYGVQD (reference sequence). CDR3 length equals 15 residues. V lost 2 bases, J lost 7 bases, and 8 bases stayed unmatched. The CDR3 reads CASSEGGVAGNEQFF. CDR3 bases: TGCGCCAGCAGTGAGGGGGGGGTAGCGGGTAATGAGCAGTTCTTC.